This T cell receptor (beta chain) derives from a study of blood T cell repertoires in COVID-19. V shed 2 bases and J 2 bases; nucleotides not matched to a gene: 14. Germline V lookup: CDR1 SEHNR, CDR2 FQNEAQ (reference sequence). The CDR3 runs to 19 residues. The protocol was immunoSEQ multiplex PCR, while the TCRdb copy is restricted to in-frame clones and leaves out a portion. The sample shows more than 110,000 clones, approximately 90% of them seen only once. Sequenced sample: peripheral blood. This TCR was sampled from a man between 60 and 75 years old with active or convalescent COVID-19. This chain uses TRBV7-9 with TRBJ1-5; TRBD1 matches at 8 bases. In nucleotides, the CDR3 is TGTGCCAGCAGCTTATCGGACAGGGCAATAGGTTGGCGCAATCAGCCCCAGCATTTT. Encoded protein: CASSLSDRAIGWRNQPQHF.